The 10 T cell receptor beta chains presented below share a single source sample, sequenced in a study of blood T cell repertoires in COVID-19. Clones were sequenced by immunoSEQ multiplex PCR, and TCRdb holds only the in-frame ones, with some missing. The sample has around 500,000 clones, 80% to 90% seen once. Sequenced input: PBMCs or T cells enriched from blood (not recorded which). All receptors derive from a woman in her fifties or sixties who had recovered from COVID-19.

The genes are TRBV2 and TRBJ2-3, with TRBD2 matching over 11 bases. The CDR3 is 17 amino acids. Unmatched junction bases numbered 10, after V lost 0 bases and J lost 8 bases. The germline V gene has CDR1 SNHLY and CDR2 FYNNEI. The DNA for the CDR3 is TGTGCCAGCAGTGAAGCCGGATCCCTAGCGGGGGGCCGTACGCAGTATTTT. Its translation: CASSEAGSLAGGRTQYF.

V is TRBV5-1 and J is TRBJ2-7; 8 nucleotides line up with TRBD1. Germline CDR1 is SGHRS and CDR2 is YFSETQ. CDR3 length: 15 amino acids. Germline trimming cut 3 bases from V and 6 bases from J; bases unmatched to any gene: 11. CDR3 bases: TGCGCCAGCAGCTGGCAGGGGGCAGGGGATGCCGAGCAGTACGTC. Residues: CASSWQGAGDAEQYV.

This sequence joins TRBV5-4 and TRBJ1-2; D possibly corresponds to TRBD1 (5 bases). Trimming removed 3 bases from V and 4 bases from J, with 10 bases in between. This CDR3 has 13 amino acids. CDR1 and CDR2 (germline): SGHNT, YYREEE (reference sequence). The CDR3 DNA reads TGTGCCAGCAGCTCGACAGCCCTCTATGGCTACACCTTC. Protein sequence: CASSSTALYGYTF.

The chain recombines TRBV30 with TRBJ2-2, with 9 bases aligning to TRBD2. The CDR3 totals 14 residues. With V trimmed by 2 bases and J by 6 bases, 4 bases remained unmatched. Germline V lookup: CDR1 GTSNPN, CDR2 SVGIG (reference sequence). CDR3 in amino acids: CAWSLRGGPGELFF. The DNA for the CDR3 is TGTGCCTGGAGTTTGCGGGGGGGGCCCGGGGAGCTGTTTTTT.

V is TRBV24-1 and J is TRBJ2-3; TRBD2 matches at 8 bases. Germline values: CDR1 KGHDR, CDR2 SFDVKD. The CDR3 runs 13 residues. The V gene end was trimmed by 3 bases and the J gene end by 7 bases; junction bases not matched to a gene: 2. As DNA, the CDR3 is TGTGCCACCAGTGATACGGGGGGGTATACGCAGTATTTT. This codes for CATSDTGGYTQYF.

The chain uses TRBV2 and TRBJ1-5; possible D gene TRBD1, 6 bases. V was clipped by 8 bases and J by 4 bases, with 12 bases between them. CDR3 length equals 13 residues. Germline loops: CDR1 SNHLY, CDR2 FYNNEI. DNA for the CDR3: TGTGCCAGCTCGGGGACACCAAATCAGCCCCAGCATTTT. It codes for CASSGTPNQPQHF.

The rearrangement links TRBV5-6 to TRBJ1-2; D is perhaps TRBD1 (6 bases). The germline gives CDR1 SGHDT, CDR2 YYEEEE. The CDR3 extends over 14 amino acids. Trimming took off 6 bases at V and 4 bases at J, with 16 bases between the two ends. CDR3 sequence (DNA): TGTGCCAGCACTCAAGGGGGGGCTGGCTATGGCTACACCTTC. Translated: CASTQGGAGYGYTF.

The chain is built from TRBV18 and TRBJ2-1, with 8 bases identical to TRBD1. This CDR3 is built from 16 residues. Germline values: CDR1 KGHSH, CDR2 LQKENI. Trimming took 3 bases from V and 5 from J; bases not matched to a gene: 9. The CDR3 coding sequence is TGTGCCAGCTCACCCCGACAGGGGCGCAATAACAATGAGCAGTTCTTC. Protein product: CASSPRQGRNNNEQFF.

The gene calls are TRBV30 and TRBJ1-4; no clear D. Germline V lookup: CDR1 GTSNPN, CDR2 SVGIG (reference sequence). The V gene lost 1 base and the J gene lost 5 bases, with 11 bases spanning the gap. The CDR3 contains 14 residues. The CDR3 nucleotides are TGTGCCTGGAGTGAGGGCCGGGGAAATGAAAAACTGTTTTTT. Translation: CAWSEGRGNEKLFF.

This chain links TRBV3-1 (or the pseudogene TRBV3-2) with TRBJ1-6; D may be TRBD1 (6 bases). The CDR3 loop spans 14 amino acids. V dropped 5 bases and J dropped 9 bases, with 14 bases sitting between them. Looked up from germline, CDR1 is LGHDT and CDR2 is YNNKEL (reference sequence). CDR3 protein: CASSSTGRSSPLHF. CDR3 nucleotides: TGTGCCAGCAGCTCCACAGGGCGCAGTTCACCCCTCCACTTT.